This TCR beta chain was recovered during a study of long-term antiretroviral therapy in people with HIV. The CDR3 length is 15 residues. Germline lookup yields CDR1 MNHEY and CDR2 SMNVEV (reference sequence). Trimming pared 6 bases from V and 5 bases from J, leaving 19 bases between. Regarding the study as a whole: Clones expanded before ART dominated the repertoire at all time points.

At the survey level, the v3.0 immunoSEQ assay was run. Assay used: immunoSEQ multiplex PCR; TCRdb lists only in-frame clones, some missing. Of 33,000 or so clones listed, roughly four fifths are singletons. There were no participants with HIV treated outside the United States. Comment on this clone: What it recognizes is unknown.

This TCR was sampled from a man younger than 35 with HIV. The chain uses TRBV27 and TRBJ1-2, with D perhaps matching TRBD1 (5 bases). Sequencing was performed on unsorted PBMCs, taken 0.3 years after starting antiretroviral therapy. In nucleotides, the CDR3 is TGTGCCAGCAGAGAACAGGCGGGGGGTGGTTATGGCTACACCTTC. Its translation is CASREQAGGGYGYTF.